Shown below are 15 T cell receptor beta chains from a single sample sequenced in a study of blood T cell repertoires in COVID-19. Using immunoSEQ multiplex PCR, the repertoire was profiled, and TCRdb retains in-frame clones only, with some absent. The table shows some 180,000 clones, with about 93% occurring only once. Sequenced material: peripheral blood. These TCRs come from a man in his forties or fifties with acute or convalescent COVID-19.

This clone showed up just a few times. This chain links TRBV7-9 with TRBJ1-2; D is undetermined. The germline V and J ends were trimmed by 7 bases and 1 base, with 10 bases remaining between them. The CDR3 contains 13 residues. CDR1 SEHNR and CDR2 FQNEAQ come from the germline V gene (reference sequence). In DNA form, the CDR3 reads TGTGCCAGCACCCTCGAGCATAACTATGGCTACACCTTC. Translating gives CASTLEHNYGYTF.

The chain joins TRBV28 to TRBJ2-5; perhaps TRBD2 as D (6 bases). CDR3 length: 18 amino acids. V lost 2 bases, J lost 5 bases, and 24 bases lay in between. From germline, CDR1 is MDHEN and CDR2 SYDVKM. DNA for the CDR3: TGTGCCAGCAGTTTACCCGGGACTGGAGCCTTTCCTGACGAGACCCAGTACTTC. Protein: CASSLPGTGAFPDETQYF.

This clone appeared a few times. The V call is TRBV10-3, the J call TRBJ1-1; 7 nucleotides agree with TRBD1. This CDR3 contains 16 residues. The germline V gene has CDR1 ENHRY and CDR2 SYGVKD. V shed 6 bases and J 5 bases; nucleotides not matched to a gene: 15. The DNA of the CDR3 is TGTGCCATCAGCCAACCCTTGGACAGGATGGGGACTGAAGCTTTCTTT. It is translated as CAISQPLDRMGTEAFF.

The V call is TRBV2, the J call TRBJ2-7; D is ambiguous. V gave up 6 bases and J gave up 7 bases, with 7 bases separating them. Germline V gives CDR1 SNHLY, CDR2 FYNNEI. The CDR3 runs to 10 residues. CDR3 residues: CASRAREQYF. In DNA, the CDR3 is TGTGCCAGCAGGGCGAGGGAGCAGTACTTC.

The CDR3 region is CASSIDLTVAYEQYF. In DNA form, the CDR3 reads TGTGCCAGTAGTATAGATTTGACAGTAGCCTACGAGCAGTACTTC. The chain is built from TRBV19 and TRBJ2-7; a possible D gene is TRBD1 (5 bases). CDR1 is LNHDA, CDR2 SQIVND, per germline (reference sequence). V was shortened by 0 bases and J by 2 bases, with 11 bases between the two germline ends. This CDR3 has 15 amino acids.

The rearrangement links TRBV28 to TRBJ2-7; the match to TRBD2 covers 8 bases. This CDR3 is 16 amino acids long. V lost 3 bases and J lost 7; bases outside the gene matches: 14. CDR1 MDHEN and CDR2 SYDVKM come from the germline V gene. The CDR3: CASSFRGGESLREQYF. CDR3 DNA sequence: TGTGCCAGCAGTTTCCGGGGGGGGGAATCGCTACGGGAGCAGTACTTC.

The CDR3 region has the DNA TGCAGCGTTGAAGATCGAGTGGCCAAAAACATTCAGTACTTC. It codes for CSVEDRVAKNIQYF. This chain connects TRBV29-1 to TRBJ2-4; D remains unclear. Trimming cost V 0 bases and J 1 base, with 7 bases left between them. The CDR3 spans 14 residues. Germline V lookup: CDR1 SQVTM, CDR2 ANQGSEA.

V gene TRBV19 combines with J gene TRBJ1-2; 9 nucleotides align to TRBD1. V dropped 6 bases and J dropped 0; count of bases not matched to a gene: 5. CDR1 is LNHDA, CDR2 SQIVND, per germline (reference sequence). This CDR3 has 15 amino acids. As DNA, the CDR3 is TGTGCCAGTAGACGAGGGACAGGGACTAACTATGGCTACACCTTC. Its translation is CASRRGTGTNYGYTF.

The rearrangement uses TRBV27 and TRBJ2-3; 7 bases align to TRBD1. This CDR3 has 15 amino acids. Germline V lookup: CDR1 MNHEY, CDR2 SMNVEV (reference sequence). With 5 bases clipped from V and 3 bases from J, the junction kept 8 bases outside the gene matches. CDR3 DNA sequence: TGTGCCAGCAGTCCCTCTAGGGGGCTGACAGATACGCAGTATTTT. Protein product: CASSPSRGLTDTQYF.

The chain uses TRBV28 and TRBJ2-1, with D possibly being TRBD2 (6 bases). Trimming cost V 6 bases and J 9 bases, with 15 bases left between them. This CDR3 has 13 residues. Germline V gene data show CDR1 as MDHEN and CDR2 as SYDVKM. CDR3 in amino acids: CASRDYAMFEQFF. CDR3 nucleotides: TGTGCCAGCAGGGACTACGCAATGTTTGAGCAGTTCTTC.

The chain joins TRBV27 to TRBJ2-6; D gene unclear. V lost 4 bases and J lost 0, with 4 bases in between. Per germline, CDR1 MNHEY and CDR2 SMNVEV (reference sequence). CDR3 size: 14 residues. The CDR3 is CASSSLSGANVLTF. CDR3 bases: TGTGCCAGCAGTTCTCTCTCTGGGGCCAACGTCCTGACTTTC.

V and J are TRBV3-1 (or the pseudogene TRBV3-2) and TRBJ2-1, with D perhaps matching TRBD1 (6 bases). CDR1 is LGHDT, CDR2 YNNKEL, per germline (reference sequence). CDR3 size: 16 residues. Trimming removed 2 bases from V and 8 bases from J, with 19 bases in between. CDR3 nucleotide sequence: TGTGCCAGCAGCCAAACGACAGGCTGGGGTACGTATGAGCAGTTCTTC. Translated, it gives CASSQTTGWGTYEQFF.

The V and J genes are TRBV3-1 (or the pseudogene TRBV3-2) and TRBJ2-1; TRBD2 matches at 13 bases. Germline lookup yields CDR1 LGHDT and CDR2 YNNKEL (reference sequence). The trim removed 2 bases at V and 9 bases at J, leaving 7 bases unmatched. This CDR3 spans 16 amino acids. This CDR3 reads CASSQLLAGGPGEQFF. The CDR3 DNA reads TGTGCCAGCAGCCAATTACTAGCGGGAGGGCCGGGTGAGCAGTTCTTC.

The chain couples TRBV27 to TRBJ2-6; 7 positions match TRBD1. CDR3 size: 16 residues. V trimming: 4 bases; J trimming: 2 bases; junction bases outside the gene matches: 5. CDR1 is MNHEY and CDR2 is SMNVEV in the germline V gene (reference sequence). The CDR3 coding sequence is TGTGCCAGCAGTTCCGACAGGGTTGCTGGGGCCAACGTCCTGACTTTC. As protein: CASSSDRVAGANVLTF.

The chain carries TRBV7-3 and TRBJ2-5, with a tentative D call TRBD2 (6 bases). The CDR3 has 15 residues. CDR1 is SGHTA and CDR2 is FQGTGA in the germline V gene. V lost 2 bases to trimming and J lost 2 bases, with 12 bases between them. The CDR3 nucleotides are TGTGCCAGCAGCTTAGCGGGGAGTCGACAAGAGACCCAGTACTTC. Translating gives CASSLAGSRQETQYF.